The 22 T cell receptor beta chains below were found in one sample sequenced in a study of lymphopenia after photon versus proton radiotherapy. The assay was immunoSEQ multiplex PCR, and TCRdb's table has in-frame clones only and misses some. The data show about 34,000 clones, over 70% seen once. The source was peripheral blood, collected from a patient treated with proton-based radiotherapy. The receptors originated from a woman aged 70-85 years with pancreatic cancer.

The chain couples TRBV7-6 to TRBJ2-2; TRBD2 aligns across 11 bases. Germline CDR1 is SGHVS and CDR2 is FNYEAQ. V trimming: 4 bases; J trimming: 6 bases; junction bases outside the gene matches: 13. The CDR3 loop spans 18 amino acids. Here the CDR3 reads CASSSTLVLAGVPGELFF. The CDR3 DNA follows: TGTGCCAGCAGCTCTACCCTTGTACTAGCGGGAGTACCCGGGGAGCTGTTTTTT.

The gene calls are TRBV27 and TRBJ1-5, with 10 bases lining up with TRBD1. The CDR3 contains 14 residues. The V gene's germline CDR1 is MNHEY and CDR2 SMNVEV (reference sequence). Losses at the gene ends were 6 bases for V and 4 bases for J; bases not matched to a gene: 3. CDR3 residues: CASRGGQGNQPQHF. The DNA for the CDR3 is TGTGCCAGCAGGGGGGGACAGGGGAATCAGCCCCAGCATTTT.

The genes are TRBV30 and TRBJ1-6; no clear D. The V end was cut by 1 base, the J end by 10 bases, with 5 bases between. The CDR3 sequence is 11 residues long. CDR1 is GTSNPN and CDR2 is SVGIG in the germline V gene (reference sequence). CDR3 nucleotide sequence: TGTGCCTGGAGTGACGGCTCACCCCTCCACTTT. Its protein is CAWSDGSPLHF.

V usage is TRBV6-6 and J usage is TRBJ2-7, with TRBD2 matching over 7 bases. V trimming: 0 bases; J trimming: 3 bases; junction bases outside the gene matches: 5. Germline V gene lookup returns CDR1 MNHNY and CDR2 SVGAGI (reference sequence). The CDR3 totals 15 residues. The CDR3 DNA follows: TGTGCCAGCAGTTACTCGTGGACTAGTAACTACGAGCAGTACTTC. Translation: CASSYSWTSNYEQYF.

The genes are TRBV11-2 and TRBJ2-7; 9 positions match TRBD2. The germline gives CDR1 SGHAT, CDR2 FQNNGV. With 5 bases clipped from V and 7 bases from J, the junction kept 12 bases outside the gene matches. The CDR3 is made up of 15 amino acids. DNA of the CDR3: TGTGCCAGCAGCGGCGAAGGACTAGCGAGCGTGGAGCAGTACTTC. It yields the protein CASSGEGLASVEQYF. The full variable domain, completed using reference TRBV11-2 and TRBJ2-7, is EAGVAQSPRYKIIEKRQSVAFWCNPISGHATLYWYQQILGQGPKLLIQFQNNGVVDDSQLPKDRFSAERLKGVDSTLKIQPAKLEDSAVYLCASSGEGLASVEQYFGPGTRLTVT.

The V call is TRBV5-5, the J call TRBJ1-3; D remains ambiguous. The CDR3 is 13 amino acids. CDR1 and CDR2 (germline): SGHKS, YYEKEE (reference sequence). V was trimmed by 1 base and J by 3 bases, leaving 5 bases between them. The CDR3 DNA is TGTGCCAGCAGCTTGAGTGATGGAAACACCATATATTTT. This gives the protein CASSLSDGNTIYF.

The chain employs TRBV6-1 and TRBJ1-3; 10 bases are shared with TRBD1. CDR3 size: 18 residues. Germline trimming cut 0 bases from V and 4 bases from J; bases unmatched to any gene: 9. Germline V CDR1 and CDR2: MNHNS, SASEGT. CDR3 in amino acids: CASSEAGTGASLGNTIYF. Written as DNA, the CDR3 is TGTGCCAGCAGTGAAGCCGGGACAGGGGCTTCGCTCGGAAACACCATATATTTT.

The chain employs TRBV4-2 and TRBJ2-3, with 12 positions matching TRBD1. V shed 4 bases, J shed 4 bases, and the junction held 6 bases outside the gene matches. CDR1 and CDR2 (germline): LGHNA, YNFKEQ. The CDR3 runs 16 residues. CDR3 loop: CASSRGTGGFADTQYF. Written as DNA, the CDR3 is TGTGCCAGCAGCCGAGGGACAGGGGGCTTTGCAGATACGCAGTATTTT.

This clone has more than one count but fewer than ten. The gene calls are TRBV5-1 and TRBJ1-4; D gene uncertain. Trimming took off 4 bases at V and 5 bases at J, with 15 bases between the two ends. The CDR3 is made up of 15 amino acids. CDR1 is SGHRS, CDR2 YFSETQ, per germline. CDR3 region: CASSPDPLRNEKLFF. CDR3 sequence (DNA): TGCGCCAGCAGCCCCGACCCTCTGCGGAATGAAAAACTGTTTTTT.

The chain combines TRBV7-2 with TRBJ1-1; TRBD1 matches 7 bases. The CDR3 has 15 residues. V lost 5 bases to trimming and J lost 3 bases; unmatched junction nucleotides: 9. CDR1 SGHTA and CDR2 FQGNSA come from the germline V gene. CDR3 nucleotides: TGTGCCAGCAGCCAAGGGGGCCCTGCGGACACTGAAGCTTTCTTT. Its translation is CASSQGGPADTEAFF.

The CDR3 here is CASSQGRTGELFF. The CDR3 DNA follows: TGTGCCAGCAGCCAGGGGCGCACCGGGGAGCTGTTTTTT. V and J are TRBV4-2 and TRBJ2-2, with TRBD1 as a possible D gene (5 bases). Germline assignment: CDR1 LGHNA and CDR2 YNFKEQ. Trimming took 3 bases from V and 4 from J, leaving 6 bases between them. The CDR3 is 13 residues long.

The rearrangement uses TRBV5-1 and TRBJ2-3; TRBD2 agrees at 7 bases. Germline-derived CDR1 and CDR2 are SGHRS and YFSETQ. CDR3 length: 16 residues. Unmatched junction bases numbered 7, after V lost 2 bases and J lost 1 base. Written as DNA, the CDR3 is TGCGCCAGCAGCTTACGTGGCGGGAGAGGCACAGATACGCAGTATTTT. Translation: CASSLRGGRGTDTQYF.

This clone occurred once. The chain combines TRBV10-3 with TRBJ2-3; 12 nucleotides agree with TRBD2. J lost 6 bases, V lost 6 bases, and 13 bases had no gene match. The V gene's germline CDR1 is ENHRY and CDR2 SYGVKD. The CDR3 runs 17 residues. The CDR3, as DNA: TGTGCCATCAGCCCGCACGTGACTAGCGGGAGAGTGGATACGCAGTATTTT. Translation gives CAISPHVTSGRVDTQYF.

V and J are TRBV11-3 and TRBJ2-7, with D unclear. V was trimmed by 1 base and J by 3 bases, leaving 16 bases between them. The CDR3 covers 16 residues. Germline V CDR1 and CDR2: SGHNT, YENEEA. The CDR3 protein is CASSLVELTSGYEQYF. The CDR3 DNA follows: TGTGCCAGCAGCTTAGTAGAGTTGACGAGTGGCTACGAGCAGTACTTC.

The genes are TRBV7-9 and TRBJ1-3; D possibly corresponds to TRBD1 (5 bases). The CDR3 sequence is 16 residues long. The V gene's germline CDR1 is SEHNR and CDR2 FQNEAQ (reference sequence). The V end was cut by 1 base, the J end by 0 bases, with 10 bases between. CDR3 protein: CASSLGGGGSGNTIYF. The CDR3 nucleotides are TGTGCCAGCAGCTTAGGCGGTGGGGGCTCTGGAAACACCATATATTTT.

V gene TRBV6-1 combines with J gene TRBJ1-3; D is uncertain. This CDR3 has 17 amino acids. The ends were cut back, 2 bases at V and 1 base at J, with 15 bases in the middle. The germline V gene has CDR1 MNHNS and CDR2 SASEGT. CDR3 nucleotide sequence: TGTGCCAGCAGTGAATTTAAGGGTTTAGCGTCTGGAAACACCATATATTTT. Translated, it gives CASSEFKGLASGNTIYF.

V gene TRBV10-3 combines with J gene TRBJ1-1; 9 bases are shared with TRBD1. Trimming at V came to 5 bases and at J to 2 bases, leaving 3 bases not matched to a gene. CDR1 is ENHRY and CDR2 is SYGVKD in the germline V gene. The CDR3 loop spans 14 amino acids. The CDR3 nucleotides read TGTGCCATCAGTACAGGGGGCGGTAACACTGAAGCTTTCTTT. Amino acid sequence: CAISTGGGNTEAFF.

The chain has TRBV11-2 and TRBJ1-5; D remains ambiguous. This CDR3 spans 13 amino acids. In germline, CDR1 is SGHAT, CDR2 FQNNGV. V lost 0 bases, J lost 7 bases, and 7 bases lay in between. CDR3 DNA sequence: TGTGCCAGCAGCTTAGAATCAAGGCAGCCCCAGCATTTT. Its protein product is CASSLESRQPQHF. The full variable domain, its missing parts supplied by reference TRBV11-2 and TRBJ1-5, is EAGVAQSPRYKIIEKRQSVAFWCNPISGHATLYWYQQILGQGPKLLIQFQNNGVVDDSQLPKDRFSAERLKGVDSTLKIQPAKLEDSAVYLCASSLESRQPQHFGDGTRLSIL.

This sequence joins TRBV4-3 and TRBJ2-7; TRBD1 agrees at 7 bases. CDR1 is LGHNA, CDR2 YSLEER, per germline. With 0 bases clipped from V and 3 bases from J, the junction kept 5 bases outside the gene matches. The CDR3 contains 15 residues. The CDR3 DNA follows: TGCGCCAGCAGCCAAGAGGGCAGGGGGATCTACGAGCAGTACTTC. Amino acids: CASSQEGRGIYEQYF.

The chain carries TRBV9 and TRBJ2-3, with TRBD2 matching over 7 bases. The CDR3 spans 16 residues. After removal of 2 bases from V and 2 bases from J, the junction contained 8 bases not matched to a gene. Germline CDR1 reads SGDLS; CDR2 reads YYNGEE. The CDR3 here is CASSVSGSGPTDTQYF. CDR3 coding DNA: TGTGCCAGCAGCGTGAGTGGTAGCGGGCCCACAGATACGCAGTATTTT.

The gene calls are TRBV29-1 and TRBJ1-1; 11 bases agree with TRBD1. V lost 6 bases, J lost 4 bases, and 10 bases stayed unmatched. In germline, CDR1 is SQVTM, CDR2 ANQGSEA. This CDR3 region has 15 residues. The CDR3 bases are TGCAGCGTGAATCCGGGACAGGGGGTGGGCACTGAAGCTTTCTTT. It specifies CSVNPGQGVGTEAFF.

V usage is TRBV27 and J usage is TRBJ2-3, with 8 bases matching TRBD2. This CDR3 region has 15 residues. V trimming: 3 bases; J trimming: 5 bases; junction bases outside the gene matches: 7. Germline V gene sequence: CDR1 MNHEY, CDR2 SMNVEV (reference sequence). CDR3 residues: CASSFTAGVVDTQYF. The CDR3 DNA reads TGTGCCAGCAGTTTTACAGCGGGAGTAGTAGATACGCAGTATTTT.